These 14 T cell receptor beta chains were sequenced from one sample in a study of cytomegalovirus exposure and HLA in healthy donors. Sequencing used immunoSEQ multiplex PCR; TCRdb keeps in-frame clones, though not all of them. This table has roughly 120,000 clones, about 88% appearing once. What was sequenced was PBMCs. These receptors all stem from a man in his late teens or twenties in good health and CMV-seropositive.

The chain carries TRBV28 and TRBJ2-5; 10 bases agree with TRBD2. CDR1 is MDHEN and CDR2 is SYDVKM in the germline V gene. V shed 6 bases, J shed 9 bases, and the junction held 19 bases outside the gene matches. CDR3 length: 17 amino acids. The CDR3 region has the DNA TGTGCCAGCAGGGATAGCGGGGGGTACCCCCAACGTTCGGCCCAGTACTTC. This gives the protein CASRDSGGYPQRSAQYF.

The rearrangement links TRBV25-1 to TRBJ2-3; 10 bases align to TRBD1. The CDR3 contains 17 residues. Germline-derived CDR1 and CDR2 are MGHDK and SYGVNS. With V trimmed by 4 bases and J by 4 bases, 11 bases remained unmatched. The CDR3 DNA sequence: TGTGCCAGCAGTGGCCGACAGGGGGCATTTGGGGCAGATACGCAGTATTTT. This translates into CASSGRQGAFGADTQYF.

The V and J genes are TRBV5-1 and TRBJ2-3; 7 bases map to TRBD1. In germline, CDR1 is SGHRS, CDR2 YFSETQ. V lost 0 bases, J lost 5 bases, and 6 bases stayed unmatched. The CDR3 runs to 15 residues. The CDR3 loop reads CASSLEGRGKDTQYF. The DNA of the CDR3 is TGCGCCAGCAGCTTGGAGGGCAGGGGGAAAGATACGCAGTATTTT.

The V call is TRBV7-2, the J call TRBJ1-2; perhaps TRBD1 as D (5 bases). There are 13 residues in the CDR3. Trimming removed 1 base from V and 5 bases from J, with 8 bases in between. Germline assignment: CDR1 SGHTA and CDR2 FQGNSA. The CDR3 nucleotides read TGTGCCAGCAGCTTAGTGACAGAGTATGGCTACACCTTC. Translation: CASSLVTEYGYTF.

The chain employs TRBV7-8 and TRBJ1-3, with 12 bases lining up with TRBD1. CDR3 length: 18 residues. The germline V gene has CDR1 SGHVS and CDR2 FQNEAQ. Trimming at V came to 1 base and at J to 7 bases, leaving 11 bases not matched to a gene. CDR3 sequence: CASSLEGTGGRLGNTIYF. The CDR3 DNA is TGTGCCAGCAGCTTAGAGGGGACAGGGGGCCGGTTAGGTAACACCATATATTTT.

J is TRBJ2-1 and V is TRBV18, with a possible D match to TRBD1 (6 bases). The V end lost 4 bases, the J end lost 7 bases, and 11 bases lay between the germline ends. Germline values: CDR1 KGHSH, CDR2 LQKENI. This CDR3 spans 13 amino acids. In nucleotides, the CDR3 is TGTGCCAGCTCACTCAACCAGGGGAATGAGCAGTTCTTC. The encoded protein is CASSLNQGNEQFF.

The chain couples TRBV28 to TRBJ1-3; D uncertain. Germline values: CDR1 MDHEN, CDR2 SYDVKM. Trimming stripped 3 bases from V and 2 bases from J, with 17 bases between. The CDR3 extends over 17 amino acids. The CDR3 region is CASSFTAKTNPGNTIYF. CDR3 DNA: TGTGCCAGCAGTTTTACTGCCAAAACCAATCCTGGAAACACCATATATTTT.

The rearrangement uses TRBV7-2 and TRBJ2-7; 7 bases agree with TRBD2. The CDR3 loop spans 14 amino acids. V was pared by 5 bases and J by 8 bases, with 12 bases of the junction left unmatched. The germline gives CDR1 SGHTA, CDR2 FQGNSA. DNA of the CDR3: TGTGCCAGCAGCCCCTGGGAGGGATCCGTACAGCAGTACTTC. Its translation: CASSPWEGSVQQYF.

This clone turned up a few times. The chain uses TRBV4-2 and TRBJ2-7; 8 bases align to TRBD1. The CDR3 length is 14 residues. Germline V CDR1 and CDR2: LGHNA, YNFKEQ. With V trimmed by 4 bases and J by 7 bases, 9 bases remained unmatched. CDR3 residues: CASSLLGQGREQYF. The CDR3 nucleotides are TGTGCCAGCAGCCTCCTCGGACAGGGAAGGGAGCAGTACTTC.

V and J are TRBV28 and TRBJ2-7; D is possibly TRBD2 (5 bases). From germline, CDR1 is MDHEN and CDR2 SYDVKM. CDR3 length: 12 residues. Trimming left V 4 bases short and J 7 bases short, with 11 bases between. The CDR3 DNA is TGTGCCAGCAGTTCCGGGGTTGGAGAGCAGTACTTC. It encodes CASSSGVGEQYF.

A remark on this clone: Compared with germline, one end of the junction differs, possibly owing to a read error. The chain recombines TRBV7-7 with TRBJ2-5; 7 positions match TRBD1. Germline V gives CDR1 SSHAT, CDR2 FNYEAQ (reference sequence). The length of the CDR3 is 14 residues. CDR3 bases: TGTGCTAGCAGCTTGCAGACAGGGCTGGAGACCCAGTACTTC. This gives the protein CASSLQTGLETQYF.

The gene calls are TRBV7-9 and TRBJ1-2, with D maybe TRBD1 (5 bases). This CDR3 is built from 15 residues. Germline V lookup: CDR1 SEHNR, CDR2 FQNEAQ (reference sequence). V was shortened by 5 bases and J by 7 bases, with 20 bases between the two germline ends. CDR3 bases: TGTGCCAGCAGCATATCCAGGGCCCCGGGCACTGGCTACACCTTC. Amino acid sequence: CASSISRAPGTGYTF. The whole variable domain, filled in from reference TRBV7-9 and TRBJ1-2, reads DTGVSQNPRHKITKRGQNVTFRCDPISEHNRLYWYRQTLGQGPEFLTYFQNEAQLEKSRLLSDRFSAERPKGSFSTLEIQRTEQGDSAMYLCASSISRAPGTGYTFGSGTRLTVV.

The chain recombines TRBV19 with TRBJ2-7; 8 bases map to TRBD1. CDR3 size: 14 residues. Germline V lookup: CDR1 LNHDA, CDR2 SQIVND (reference sequence). Germline trimming cut 5 bases from V and 4 bases from J; bases unmatched to any gene: 7. This CDR3 is CASSPTRQGYEQYF. The CDR3 nucleotides are TGTGCCAGTAGTCCGACCCGACAGGGGTACGAGCAGTACTTC.

This clone was found once. The chain recombines TRBV28 with TRBJ2-7; D is unresolved. CDR1 and CDR2 (germline): MDHEN, SYDVKM. The CDR3 is 15 residues long. Trimming left V 7 bases short and J 2 bases short, with 18 bases between. The CDR3, as DNA: TGTGCCAGCACCTCCCCAAAAACAGAAACCTACGAGCAGTACTTC. This gives the protein CASTSPKTETYEQYF.